One and the same sample provided the 30 T cell receptor beta chains below, sequenced in a study of Graves' ophthalmopathy and Graves' hyperthyroidism. RNA served as the template for amplifying TCR beta CDR3 regions. In the first round, RT-PCR was carried out with HTBI primers, and a multiplex PCR formed the second round. A single record per CDR3 protein comes from TCRdb applying MiXCR to the multiplex PCR reads. Counted here are about 240,000 distinct CDR3 sequences, around 42% occurring once; the ten biggest clones make up roughly 45%. The sequencing sample was made of peripheral blood. These receptors all come from an adult man with Graves' ophthalmopathy.

This sequence joins TRBV29-1 and TRBJ1-1; D ambiguous. V lost 5 bases to trimming and J lost 1 base, with 8 bases between them. The CDR3 length is 12 residues. Germline CDR1 and CDR2: SQVTM and ANQGSEA. The CDR3, as DNA: TGCAGCGTTAAACCAGGGAACACTGAAGCTTTCTTT. Protein sequence: CSVKPGNTEAFF. The full variable domain, with the rest looked up from reference TRBV29-1 and TRBJ1-1, is SAVISQKPSRDICQRGTSLTIQCQVDSQVTMMFWYRQQPGQSLTLIATANQGSEATYESGFVIDKFPISRPNLTFSTLTVSNMSPEDSSIYLCSVKPGNTEAFFGQGTRLTVV.

The chain recombines TRBV12-3 or TRBV12-4 with TRBJ1-5; 8 bases fit TRBD1. After removal of 6 bases from V and 4 bases from J, the junction contained 8 bases not matched to a gene. This CDR3 is 15 amino acids long. The CDR3 nucleotides are TGTGCCAGCAGCCATGGACAGGGAGTTAATCAGCCCCAGCATTTT. Translation: CASSHGQGVNQPQHF.

The chain links TRBV4-1 to TRBJ1-1; D uncertain. V was trimmed by 1 base and J by 6 bases, leaving 3 bases between them. Looked up from germline, CDR1 is MGHRA and CDR2 is YSYEKL. The CDR3 sequence is 11 residues long. CDR3 DNA: TGCGCCAGCAGCCAAGTCGCTGAAGCTTTCTTT. Translated: CASSQVAEAFF.

This chain links TRBV9 with TRBJ2-5, with D uncertain. In germline, CDR1 is SGDLS, CDR2 YYNGEE. The CDR3 is 14 residues long. With 4 bases removed from V and 4 bases from J, the gap between germline ends came to 14 bases. The CDR3, as DNA: TGTGCCAGCAGCAGACCATCAAAGTCAGAGACCCAGTACTTC. As protein: CASSRPSKSETQYF.

This clonotype was recorded a few times. Sequence at one end of the junction differs from germline and may be a read error. The chain joins TRBV10-3 to TRBJ2-5; 8 bases are shared with TRBD1. The CDR3 covers 14 residues. CDR1 is ENHRY and CDR2 is SYGVKD in the germline V gene. CDR3 residues: CASSSRGLGETQYF. The DNA for the CDR3 is TGTGCCAGCAGTAGCAGGGGGCTGGGGGAGACCCAGTACTTC.

The chain combines TRBV12-3 or TRBV12-4 with TRBJ2-5, with D possibly matching TRBD1 (5 bases). V was clipped by 4 bases and J by 1 base, with 7 bases between them. This CDR3 spans 13 amino acids. CDR3 DNA sequence: TGTGCCAGCAGTTCCGACAGCCAAGAGACCCAGTACTTC. Amino acids: CASSSDSQETQYF.

Concerning this clonotype itself: A much larger clone is a single base away; this may be a read error. V usage is TRBV29-1 and J usage is TRBJ2-5; possibly TRBD1 for D (6 bases). V lost 3 bases and J lost 11, with 16 bases in between. Per the germline V gene, CDR1 is SQVTM and CDR2 is ANQGSEA. There are 12 residues in the CDR3. CDR3 bases: TGCAGCGTTGATTTACAGGGTCTGCCTCAGTACTTC. Amino acid sequence: CSVDLQGLPQYF.

This clonotype was seen only a few times. The rearrangement uses TRBV5-6 and TRBJ2-7; the match to TRBD1 covers 8 bases. The CDR3 contains 14 residues. V lost 6 bases to trimming and J lost 4 bases; unmatched junction nucleotides: 9. CDR1 is SGHDT and CDR2 is YYEEEE in the germline V gene. CDR3 sequence: CASIDNRGRYEQYF. The CDR3 DNA is TGTGCCAGCATCGATAACAGGGGGAGGTACGAGCAGTACTTC.

The chain combines TRBV29-1 with TRBJ2-7; 7 nucleotides agree with TRBD1. With 8 bases clipped from V and 2 bases from J, the junction kept 6 bases outside the gene matches. The CDR3 sequence is 12 residues long. Germline V gives CDR1 SQVTM, CDR2 ANQGSEA. The CDR3: CSPGQWTYEQYF. The CDR3 DNA reads as TGCAGCCCGGGACAGTGGACCTACGAGCAGTACTTC.

V gene TRBV5-4 combines with J gene TRBJ2-5; D possibly corresponds to TRBD1 (6 bases). The germline V gene encodes CDR1 SGHNT and CDR2 YYREEE (reference sequence). V lost 4 bases to trimming and J lost 1 base, with 11 bases between them. The CDR3 has 14 amino acids. The CDR3 region is CASSRTVLQETQYF. In DNA, the CDR3 is TGTGCCAGCAGCCGGACAGTACTCCAAGAGACCCAGTACTTC.

This rearrangement joins TRBV5-8 to TRBJ2-7; tentative D call: TRBD1 (5 bases). Between the trimmed V and J ends, which lost 7 bases and 6 bases, there was a span of 29 bases. The germline gives CDR1 SGHTS, CDR2 YDEGEE. There are 17 residues in the CDR3. CDR3 amino acids: CASGSSFPVRATLEQYF. For the CDR3, the DNA is TGTGCCAGCGGGTCCTCATTCCCGGTCAGGGCGACTCTCGAGCAGTACTTC. The whole variable domain, remainder taken from reference TRBV5-8 and TRBJ2-7, is EAGVTQSPTHLIKTRGQQATLRCSPISGHTSVYWYQQALGLGLQFLLWYDEGEERNRGNFPPRFSGRQFPNYSSELNVNALELEDSALYLCASGSSFPVRATLEQYFGPGTRLTVT.

The J gene is TRBJ1-3, the V gene TRBV15; no reliable D call. Per germline, CDR1 LNHNV and CDR2 YYDKDF (reference sequence). V was trimmed by 8 bases and J by 5 bases, leaving 10 bases between them. CDR3 length: 12 amino acids. Here the CDR3 reads CATEDQRNTIYF. In nucleotides, the CDR3 is TGTGCCACCGAAGACCAGAGAAACACCATATATTTT.

Many counts were recorded for this clonotype. J is TRBJ2-1 and V is TRBV20-1; tentative D call: TRBD2 (7 bases). CDR1 is DFQATT and CDR2 is SNEGSKA in the germline V gene (reference sequence). V was clipped by 5 bases and J by 4 bases, with 12 bases between them. The CDR3 loop spans 13 amino acids. The CDR3 region is CSARGGLYNEQFF. CDR3 bases: TGCAGTGCTCGCGGGGGCCTATACAATGAGCAGTTCTTC.

This clonotype was found many times. The V gene is TRBV29-1, the J gene TRBJ1-1, with no clear D. Germline CDR1 SQVTM, CDR2 ANQGSEA. This CDR3 has 12 residues. The CDR3 loop reads CSALEPETEAFF. CDR3 DNA sequence: TGCAGTGCACTTGAGCCGGAGACTGAAGCTTTCTTT. The whole variable domain, remainder taken from reference TRBV29-1 and TRBJ1-1, is SAVISQKPSRDICQRGTSLTIQCQVDSQVTMMFWYRQQPGQSLTLIATANQGSEATYESGFVIDKFPISRPNLTFSTLTVSNMSPEDSSIYLCSALEPETEAFFGQGTRLTVV.

The sample holds one count of this clonotype. The chain has TRBV4-1 and TRBJ2-2; a possible D gene is TRBD1 (6 bases). Per the germline V gene, CDR1 is MGHRA and CDR2 is YSYEKL. V was pared by 4 bases and J by 1 base, with 13 bases between. CDR3 length: 16 amino acids. This chain's CDR3 is CASSLRPGQNTGELFF. The CDR3 bases are TGCGCCAGCAGCCTTCGCCCGGGACAGAACACCGGGGAGCTGTTTTTT.

This clonotype was seen only a few times. CDR3 in amino acids: CASSPSPGWGAGELFF. In DNA form, the CDR3 reads TGTGCCAGCAGCCCGTCACCGGGCTGGGGCGCCGGGGAGCTGTTTTTT. The V gene is TRBV11-3, the J gene TRBJ2-2, with a weak D call TRBD1 (5 bases). The CDR3 is 16 amino acids. Germline CDR1 is SGHNT and CDR2 is YENEEA. Trimming cost V 5 bases and J 6 bases, with 19 bases left between them. The full variable domain, rest sourced from reference TRBV11-3 and TRBJ2-2, is EAGVVQSPRYKIIEKKQPVAFWCNPISGHNTLYWYLQNLGQGPELLIRYENEEAVDDSQLPKDRFSAERLKGVDSTLKIQPAELGDSAVYLCASSPSPGWGAGELFFGEGSRLTVL.

The chain couples TRBV13 to TRBJ2-7; 8 bases agree with TRBD1. Unmatched junction bases numbered 10, after V lost 8 bases and J lost 4 bases. Looked up from germline, CDR1 is PRHDT and CDR2 is FYEKMQ (reference sequence). This CDR3 comprises 14 residues. CDR3 amino acids: CASGLRTGTYEQYF. DNA for the CDR3: TGTGCCAGCGGTCTTAGGACAGGGACTTACGAGCAGTACTTC.

A few counts support this clonotype. The chain has TRBV5-8 and TRBJ2-5; possibly TRBD1 or TRBD2 for D (5 bases each). This CDR3 region has 14 residues. Per germline, CDR1 SGHTS and CDR2 YDEGEE. V lost 5 bases, J lost 2 bases, and 13 bases lay in between. CDR3: CASRGDPVQETQYF. In nucleotides, the CDR3 is TGTGCCAGCAGGGGGGACCCGGTTCAAGAGACCCAGTACTTC.

Remarks on this clonotype: One junction end does not reproduce the germline sequence, and a read error may be involved. V is TRBV4-1 and J is TRBJ2-5; D might be TRBD2 (5 bases). The CDR3 has 13 residues. The germline V gene has CDR1 MGHRA and CDR2 YSYEKL. The CDR3 DNA sequence: TGCGCCGGCAGCCAAAGGGCCCGGGGTGCCCAGTACTTC. Amino acids: CAGSQRARGAQYF.

There are a few counts of this clonotype. The chain is built from TRBV24-1 and TRBJ2-5, with TRBD1 as a possible D gene (8 bases). CDR3 length: 16 residues. Germline loops: CDR1 KGHDR, CDR2 SFDVKD. Trimming cost V 0 bases and J 4 bases, with 14 bases left between them. The CDR3 coding sequence is TGTGCCACCAGTGATTTGGGACAGGGCGGGGGAGAGACCCAGTACTTC. It yields the protein CATSDLGQGGGETQYF.

Only a few counts were recorded for this clonotype. This rearrangement joins TRBV11-2 to TRBJ1-2; D might be TRBD1 (6 bases). Trimming took 4 bases from V and 4 from J, leaving 19 bases between them. This CDR3 contains 16 residues. From germline, CDR1 is SGHAT and CDR2 FQNNGV. CDR3 sequence reads: CASSSGFPGDGYGYTF. The CDR3 DNA reads as TGTGCCAGCAGCTCGGGTTTCCCAGGGGATGGCTATGGCTACACCTTC.

The rearrangement joins TRBV19 to TRBJ2-7, with D possibly being TRBD1 (5 bases). Trimming pared 5 bases from V and 2 bases from J, leaving 13 bases between. Germline assignment: CDR1 LNHDA and CDR2 SQIVND (reference sequence). This CDR3 has 14 amino acids. The DNA of the CDR3 is TGTGCCAGTAGTCCCCAGGCAGGGCCCTACGAGCAGTACTTC. This codes for CASSPQAGPYEQYF.

This clonotype was observed a handful of times. The rearrangement links TRBV7-3 to TRBJ1-5; perhaps TRBD1 as D (6 bases). The length of the CDR3 is 17 residues. Deletions cut 3 bases from V and 2 bases from J, with 17 bases between. Germline V gene sequence: CDR1 SGHTA, CDR2 FQGTGA. CDR3 loop: CASSFRTGKWGNQPQHF. DNA for the CDR3: TGTGCCAGCAGCTTTCGAACAGGGAAGTGGGGCAATCAGCCCCAGCATTTT.

For the CDR3, the DNA is TGTGCCAGCAGCGCCCATCAGAACACTGAAGCTTTCTTT. As protein: CASSAHQNTEAFF. The rearrangement uses TRBV9 and TRBJ1-1, with D unclear. The germline V gene has CDR1 SGDLS and CDR2 YYNGEE. There are 13 residues in the CDR3. Trimming stripped 3 bases from V and 1 base from J, with 7 bases between.

V is TRBV3-1 and J is TRBJ2-5, with 7 bases aligning to TRBD1. V was pared by 11 bases and J by 5 bases, with 11 bases of the junction left unmatched. In germline, CDR1 is LGHDT, CDR2 YNNKEL (reference sequence). CDR3 length: 13 residues. CDR3 sequence: CASREGAQETQYF. The CDR3 DNA sequence: TGTGCCTCCCGTGAGGGGGCCCAGGAGACCCAGTACTTC.

This clonotype was observed many times. This chain links TRBV29-1 with TRBJ1-2; 7 bases are a match to TRBD1. Trimming at V came to 8 bases and at J to 8 bases, leaving 11 bases not matched to a gene. Germline-derived CDR1 and CDR2 are SQVTM and ANQGSEA. This CDR3 has 12 residues. CDR3 protein: CSSHMTGQGYTF. CDR3 nucleotide sequence: TGCAGCTCCCACATGACAGGGCAGGGCTACACCTTC.

This chain connects TRBV7-3 to TRBJ2-7; D might be TRBD1 (5 bases). The CDR3 extends over 14 amino acids. CDR1 is SGHTA, CDR2 FQGTGA, per germline. The V and J ends lost 4 bases and 3 bases respectively, with 13 bases between them. The CDR3 region is CASSSNPTDYEQYF. Here the CDR3 DNA reads TGTGCCAGCAGCTCCAACCCGACAGACTACGAGCAGTACTTC.

Only a few counts were recorded for this clonotype. This chain joins TRBV10-2 and TRBJ2-5, with D unclear. The germline V gene has CDR1 WSHSY and CDR2 SAAADI. V lost 1 base, J lost 5 bases, and 11 bases lay in between. This CDR3 has 14 amino acids. CDR3 protein: CASSELGLEETQYF. The DNA of the CDR3 is TGCGCCAGCAGTGAGTTAGGTCTAGAGGAGACCCAGTACTTC.

J is TRBJ1-6 and V is TRBV28, with D possibly matching TRBD1 (6 bases). The germline CDR1 and CDR2 sequences are MDHEN and SYDVKM. This CDR3 is built from 14 residues. The ends were cut back, 5 bases at V and 5 bases at J, with 10 bases in the middle. CDR3 sequence reads: CASSGTLNNSPLHF. The CDR3 DNA is TGTGCCAGCAGTGGGACACTCAATAATTCACCCCTCCACTTT.

This sequence joins TRBV7-6 and TRBJ2-7, with TRBD2 matching over 11 bases. Germline V CDR1 and CDR2: SGHVS, FNYEAQ. V lost 5 bases to trimming and J lost 3 bases; unmatched junction nucleotides: 18. This CDR3 spans 19 amino acids. CDR3 sequence (DNA): TGTGCCAGCAGCCAAATCCCGGGACTAGCGGCGGGGGTTGGCTACGAGCAGTACTTC. It codes for CASSQIPGLAAGVGYEQYF.